This TCR beta chain is from a study of cytomegalovirus exposure and HLA in healthy donors. This clone was seen many times. Its antigen is unknown. The ends lost 5 bases at V and 4 bases at J; junction bases unmatched: 7. Germline V gene data show CDR1 as SGHDT and CDR2 as YYEEEE. This CDR3 is 14 amino acids long. Broader study findings: Within an earlier analysis, most TCR beta V segments proved productive either about 87% or about 30% of the time.

The primer mix had 60 Vbeta and 13 Jbeta primers. Here immunoSEQ multiplex PCR was the method, and the copy in TCRdb shows in-frame clones only, minus some. The repertoire holds about 93,000 clones, with 55% to 70% as singletons. This rearrangement joins TRBV5-6 to TRBJ2-7; 9 bases match TRBD2. The sample was PBMCs. This receptor was identified in a boy aged 5-17 years in good health and CMV-seropositive. The CDR3 region is CASSSGSASYEQYF. CDR3 DNA: TGTGCCAGCAGTAGCGGGAGCGCGTCGTACGAGCAGTACTTC.